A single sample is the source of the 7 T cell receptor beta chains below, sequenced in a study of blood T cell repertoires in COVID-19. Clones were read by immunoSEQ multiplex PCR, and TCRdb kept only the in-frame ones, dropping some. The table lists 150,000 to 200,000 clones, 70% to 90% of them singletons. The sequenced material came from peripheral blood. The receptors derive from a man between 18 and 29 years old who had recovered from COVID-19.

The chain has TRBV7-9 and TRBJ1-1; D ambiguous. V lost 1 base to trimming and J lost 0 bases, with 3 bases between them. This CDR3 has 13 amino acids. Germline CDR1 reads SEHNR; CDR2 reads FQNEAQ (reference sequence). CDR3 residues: CASSLDMNTEAFF. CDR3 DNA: TGTGCCAGCAGCTTAGACATGAACACTGAAGCTTTCTTT.

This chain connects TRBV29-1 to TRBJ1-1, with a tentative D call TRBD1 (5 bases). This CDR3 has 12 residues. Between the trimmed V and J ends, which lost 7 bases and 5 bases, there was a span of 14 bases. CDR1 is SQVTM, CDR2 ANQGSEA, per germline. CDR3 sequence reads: CSAAQGVTEAFF. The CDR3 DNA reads TGCAGCGCCGCCCAAGGGGTTACTGAAGCTTTCTTT.

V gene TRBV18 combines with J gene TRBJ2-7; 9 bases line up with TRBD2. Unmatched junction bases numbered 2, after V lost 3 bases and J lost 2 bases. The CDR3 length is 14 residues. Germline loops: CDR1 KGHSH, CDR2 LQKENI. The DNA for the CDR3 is TGTGCCAGCTCACCGCGGGGGGGGACCTACGAGCAGTACTTC. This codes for CASSPRGGTYEQYF.

CDR3 nucleotides: TGTGCCAGCAGTATCGGCGGGGCTACTCCACAGCCCCAGCATTTT. Protein product: CASSIGGATPQPQHF. The rearrangement uses TRBV6-5 and TRBJ1-5; the D gene is possibly TRBD1 (5 bases). The CDR3 runs to 15 residues. V dropped 5 bases and J dropped 7 bases, with 18 bases sitting between them. Germline V gives CDR1 MNHEY, CDR2 SVGAGI.

CDR3 protein: CASRNSAGASYEQYF. CDR3 coding DNA: TGTGCCAGCAGAAATTCGGCGGGCGCTTCCTACGAGCAGTACTTC. This chain links TRBV27 with TRBJ2-7; possible D gene TRBD2, 5 bases. There are 15 residues in the CDR3. The germline gives CDR1 MNHEY, CDR2 SMNVEV (reference sequence). V was cut by 6 bases and J by 1 base, with 16 bases left in between.

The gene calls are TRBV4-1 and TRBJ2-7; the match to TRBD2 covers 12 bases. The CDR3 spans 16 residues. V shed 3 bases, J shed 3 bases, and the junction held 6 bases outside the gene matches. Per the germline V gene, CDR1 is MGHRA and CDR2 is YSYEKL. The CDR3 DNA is TGCGCCAGCAGCCAGGGACTAGCGGGCAGTTTCTACGAGCAGTACTTC. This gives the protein CASSQGLAGSFYEQYF.

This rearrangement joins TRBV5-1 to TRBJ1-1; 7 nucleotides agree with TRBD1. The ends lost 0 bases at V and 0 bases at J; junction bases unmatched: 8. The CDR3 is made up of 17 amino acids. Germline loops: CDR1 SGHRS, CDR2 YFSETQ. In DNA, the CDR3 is TGCGCCAGCAGCTTGGTAGGGGGCGGTGGAATGAACACTGAAGCTTTCTTT. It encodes CASSLVGGGGMNTEAFF.